This is a list of T cell receptor beta chains from one sample in a study of T-cell memory formation after mild COVID-19. MiXCR was run by TCRdb on the 5' RACE reads, yielding one entry per CDR3 protein. The data hold hundreds of thousands of distinct CDR3 sequences, with roughly 15% observed a single time. Sequenced material: PBMCs or a T cell subset sorted from them (not recorded which). The receptors originated from a man younger than 30 who had mild COVID-19 (a few samples of this study predate the infection). Cell type and time point are not known. Both conserved end residues are part of each CDR3.

TRBV6-5,TRBJ1-3,CAAYHGNTIYF
TRBV29-1,TRBJ2-7,CSVGGGERSYEQYF
TRBV12-3/TRBV12-4,TRBJ2-7,CASSLQGTGSYEQYF
TRBV4-2,TRBJ1-2,CASSQDGAENYGYTF
TRBV20-1,TRBJ2-3,CSARGPKTADTQYF
TRBV9,TRBJ1-2,CASSVGDTLYYGYTF
TRBV6-2/TRBV6-3,TRBJ2-5,CASSWSGTGRETQYF
TRBV7-2,TRBJ1-5,CASSLGYRESQPQHF
TRBV9,TRBJ1-3,CASSFPREGGNTIYF
TRBV20-1,TRBJ2-5,CSATPGRETQYF
TRBV5-5,TRBJ1-5,CASSSGASNQPQHF
TRBV18,TRBJ2-2,CASSPRAGGASGELFF
TRBV5-1,TRBJ1-4,CARLLGVEKLFF
TRBV5-1,TRBJ1-2,CASSLTEANYGYTF
TRBV6-2/TRBV6-3,TRBJ2-5,CASSYSLGQGTTQYF
TRBV5-1,TRBJ2-1,CASSFRPPYNEQFF
TRBV10-2,TRBJ1-5,CASRRQGEGQPQHF